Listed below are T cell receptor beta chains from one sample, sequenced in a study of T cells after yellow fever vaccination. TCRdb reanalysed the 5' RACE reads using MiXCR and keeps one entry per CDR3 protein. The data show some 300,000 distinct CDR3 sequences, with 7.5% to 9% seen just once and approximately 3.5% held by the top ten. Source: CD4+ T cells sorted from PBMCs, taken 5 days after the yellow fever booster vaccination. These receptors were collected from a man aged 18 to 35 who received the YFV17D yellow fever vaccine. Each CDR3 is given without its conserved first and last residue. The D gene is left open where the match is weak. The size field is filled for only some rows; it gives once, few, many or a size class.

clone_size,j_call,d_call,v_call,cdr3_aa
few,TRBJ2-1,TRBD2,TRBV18,ASSQMGGYNEQF
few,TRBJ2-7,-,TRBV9,ASSVGRGSYEQY
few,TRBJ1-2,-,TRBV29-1,SVWDGYGYT
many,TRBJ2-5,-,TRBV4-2,ASSQEPGGETQY
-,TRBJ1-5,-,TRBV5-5,ASSLATGYGQPQH
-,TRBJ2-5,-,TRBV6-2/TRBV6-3,ASRRYRDLQETQY
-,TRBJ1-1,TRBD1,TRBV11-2,ASSPGDRDDTEAF
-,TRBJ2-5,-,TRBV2,ASRALGAGETQY
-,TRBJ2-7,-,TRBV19,ASSNQGFLYEQY
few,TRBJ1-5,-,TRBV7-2,ASSLAVNNQPQH
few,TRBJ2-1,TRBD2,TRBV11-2,ASSMGLAGGYEQF
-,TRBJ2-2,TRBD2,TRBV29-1,SVGGLAGASNTGELF
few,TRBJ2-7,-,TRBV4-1,ASSQTRGGTAYEQY
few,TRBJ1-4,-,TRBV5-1,ASSPMTASNEKLF
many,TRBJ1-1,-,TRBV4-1,ASTRGGSVDTEAF
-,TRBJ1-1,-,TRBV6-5,ASSYRTASSTEAF
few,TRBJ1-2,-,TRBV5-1,ASGGTVNYGYT
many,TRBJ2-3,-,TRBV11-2,ASSFSRDTQY
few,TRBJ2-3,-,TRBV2,ASSDGPDTQY
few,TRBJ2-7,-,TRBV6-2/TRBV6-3,ASRKRDTYEQY
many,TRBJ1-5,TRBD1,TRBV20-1,SAKSTGVVGNQPQH
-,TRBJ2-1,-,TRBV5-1,ASSLLPEAYNEQF
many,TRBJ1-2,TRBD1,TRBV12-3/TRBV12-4,ASSFGQGEGYT
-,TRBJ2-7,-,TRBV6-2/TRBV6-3,ASSHLLAGPSYEQY
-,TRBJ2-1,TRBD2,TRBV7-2,ASSFSGTRLYYNEQF
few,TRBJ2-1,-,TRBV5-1,ASSSFGSGEQF
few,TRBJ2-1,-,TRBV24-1,ATSDYNREQF
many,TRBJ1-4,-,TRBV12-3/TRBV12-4,ASSLGGGIEKLF
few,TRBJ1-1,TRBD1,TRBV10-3,AIGDRGPTEAF
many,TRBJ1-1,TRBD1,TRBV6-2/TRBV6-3,ASSQGQGAEAF
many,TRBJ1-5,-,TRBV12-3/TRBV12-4,ASHREGPQH
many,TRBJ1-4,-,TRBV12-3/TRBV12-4,ASSSGQSPEKLF
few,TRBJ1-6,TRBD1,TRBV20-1,SARVSTGASPLH
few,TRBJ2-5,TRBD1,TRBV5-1,ASSPGQHHKETQY
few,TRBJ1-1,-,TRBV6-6,ASSYERSPNTEAF
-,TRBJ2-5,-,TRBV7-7,ASSLGGAPLQETQY
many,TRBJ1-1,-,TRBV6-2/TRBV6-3,ASKSRGDTEAF
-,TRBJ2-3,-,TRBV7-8,ASSPWDLGNTQY
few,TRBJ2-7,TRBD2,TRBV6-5,ASSYSGAYEQY
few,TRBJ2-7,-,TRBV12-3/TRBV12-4,ASSLDLGDYEQY
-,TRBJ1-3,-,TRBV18,ASSPPGRSRGNTIY
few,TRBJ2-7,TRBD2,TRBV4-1,ASSRGQRGLPYEQY
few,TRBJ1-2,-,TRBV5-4,ASSLQARGNYGYT
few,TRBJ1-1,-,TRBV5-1,ASSWSPGGVGDTEAF
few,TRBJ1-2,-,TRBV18,ASSLDSQMGGYT
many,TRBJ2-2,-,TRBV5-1,ASNSNTGELF
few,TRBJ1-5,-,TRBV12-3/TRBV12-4,ASSAGAGADQPQH
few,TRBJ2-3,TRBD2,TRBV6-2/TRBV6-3,ASSWIRGFPTLATSTDTQY
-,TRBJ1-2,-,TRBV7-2,ASSQWADYGYT
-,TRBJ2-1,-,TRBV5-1,ASSLVRYGNEQF
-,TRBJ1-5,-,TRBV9,ASSARAGHNQPQH